A selection of T cell receptor beta chains follows, all from one sample in a study of shared clonotypes between healthy human individuals. TCRdb keeps only in-frame clones here, not all; method: immunoSEQ multiplex PCR. This sample has hundreds of thousands of clones; approximately 79% occur once, and the top ten carry 10%. What was sequenced was memory CD4+ T cells sorted from blood. These TCRs come from a young man in good health. Each CDR3 is given with its conserved first and last residue. A D gene is named only where the DNA matches it firmly. Clone size is given for some rows only: seen once, a few or many times, or a class if the clone is expanded.

V,size,D,J,CDR3
TRBV27,few,TRBD1,TRBJ2-7,CASSPLDRGHEQYF
TRBV7-6,.,TRBD1,TRBJ1-4,CASSQGQGGSEKLFF
TRBV4-1,.,.,TRBJ2-1,CASSQVGSGTLFF
TRBV15,.,.,TRBJ1-2,CATSRDVRVGYTF
TRBV11-2,.,TRBD2,TRBJ2-4,CASSSSSGKQYF
TRBV7-2,.,TRBD2,.,CASRLAGVMYEQYF
TRBV27,.,.,TRBJ1-5,CASSLESPGASPAQPQHF
TRBV29-1,.,TRBD2,TRBJ2-5,CSVRPPGGSRETQYF
TRBV7-2,.,.,TRBJ2-1,CASSFGTGWDEQFF
TRBV5-1,.,.,TRBJ2-2,CASSLDRPNTGELFF
TRBV6-5,.,.,TRBJ1-3,CASSYSRSGNTIYF
TRBV5-1,.,TRBD2,TRBJ2-3,CASSLGIAGGPQDTQYF
TRBV6-5,.,.,TRBJ2-1,CASWGGARGNEQFF
TRBV7-2,few,TRBD2,TRBJ2-2,CASSPTPGLAGGGELFF
TRBV7-8,.,.,TRBJ2-7,CASSRAIYEQYF
TRBV18,.,.,TRBJ2-1,CASSPGTTYNEQFF
TRBV28,.,.,TRBJ2-7,CASSSRGRGSYEQYF
TRBV7-2,.,.,TRBJ2-1,CASSLGPLAWEFF
TRBV6-1,.,TRBD2,TRBJ2-7,CASSEATSGSYEQYF
TRBV6-1,.,.,TRBJ2-4,CASSEALRHFDRVAKNIQYF
TRBV29-1,.,TRBD2,TRBJ2-1,CSVAGTSDYNEQFF
TRBV29-1,.,.,TRBJ2-3,CSLRWPSTDTQYF
TRBV9,once,.,TRBJ1-2,CASSAQGGYTF
TRBV5-4,.,TRBD2,TRBJ2-7,CASSFGTSGRQNEQYF
TRBV2,many,.,TRBJ2-7,CASSRSGLRYEQYF
TRBV29-1,.,.,TRBJ2-7,CSVSMVSGISYEQYF
TRBV9,.,.,TRBJ2-3,CATSPTSTDTQYF
TRBV9,.,TRBD1,TRBJ1-2,CASSPRQGLWDGYTF
TRBV10-3,.,TRBD2,TRBJ2-1,CAISPTSGQYNEQFF
TRBV5-1,.,.,TRBJ2-6,CASSSAQQGSGANVLTF
TRBV10-2,.,TRBD2,TRBJ2-1,CASSYNSGRANEQFF
TRBV7-9,.,TRBD1,TRBJ2-5,CASSPGQGVSWETQYF
TRBV5-1,.,.,TRBJ1-1,CASSFGGRNTEAFF
TRBV7-2,many,.,TRBJ2-3,CASSLATPLLPPDTQYF
TRBV10-1,.,.,TRBJ2-1,CASSESLAGYNEQFF
TRBV10-3,.,.,TRBJ2-2,CAIGTGADTGELFF
TRBV2,.,.,TRBJ1-4,CASSVVPGDYDEKLFF
TRBV7-9,.,.,TRBJ1-4,CASSFMGHDNEKLFF
TRBV11-1,few,TRBD2,TRBJ2-3,CASSLRKTSGGFTDTQYF
TRBV5-4,once,.,TRBJ2-2,CASSPELATGELFF
TRBV14,.,.,TRBJ2-7,CASSQNRGSGLTAEQYF